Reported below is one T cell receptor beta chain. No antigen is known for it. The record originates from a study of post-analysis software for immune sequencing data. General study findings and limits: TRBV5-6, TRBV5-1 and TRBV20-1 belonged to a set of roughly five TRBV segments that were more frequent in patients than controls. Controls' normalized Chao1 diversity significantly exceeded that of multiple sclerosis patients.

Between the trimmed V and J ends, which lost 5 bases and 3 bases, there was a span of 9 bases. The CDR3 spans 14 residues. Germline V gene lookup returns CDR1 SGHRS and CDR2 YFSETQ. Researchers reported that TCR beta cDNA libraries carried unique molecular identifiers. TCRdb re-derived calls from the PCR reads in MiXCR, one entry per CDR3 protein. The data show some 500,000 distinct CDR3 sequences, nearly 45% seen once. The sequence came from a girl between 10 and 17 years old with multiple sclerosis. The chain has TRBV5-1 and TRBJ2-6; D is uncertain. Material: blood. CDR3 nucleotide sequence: TGCGCCAGCAGTTACGGGTTTGGGGCCAACGTCCTGACTTTC. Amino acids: CASSYGFGANVLTF.